Detailed here is one T cell receptor beta chain. Distinct nucleotide sequences in the sample also encode this CDR3. This specimen comes from a study of cytomegalovirus exposure and HLA in healthy donors. The primer mix had 60 Vbeta and 13 Jbeta primers. Method: immunoSEQ multiplex PCR; TCRdb's copy keeps in-frame clones and lacks some. The data contain some 190,000 clones, more than 75% of them singletons. This CDR3 is built from 15 residues. Germline values: CDR1 MNHNY, CDR2 SVGAGI (reference sequence). With V trimmed by 2 bases and J by 2 bases, 5 bases remained unmatched. The chain links TRBV6-6 to TRBJ2-7; 8 nucleotides agree with TRBD2. Material for sequencing was PBMCs. The source of this sequence is a woman aged 30 to 39 in good health and CMV-seropositive. The CDR3 here is CASSYTGGVPYEQYF. The CDR3 nucleotides are TGTGCCAGCAGTTACACCGGGGGGGTGCCCTACGAGCAGTACTTC.